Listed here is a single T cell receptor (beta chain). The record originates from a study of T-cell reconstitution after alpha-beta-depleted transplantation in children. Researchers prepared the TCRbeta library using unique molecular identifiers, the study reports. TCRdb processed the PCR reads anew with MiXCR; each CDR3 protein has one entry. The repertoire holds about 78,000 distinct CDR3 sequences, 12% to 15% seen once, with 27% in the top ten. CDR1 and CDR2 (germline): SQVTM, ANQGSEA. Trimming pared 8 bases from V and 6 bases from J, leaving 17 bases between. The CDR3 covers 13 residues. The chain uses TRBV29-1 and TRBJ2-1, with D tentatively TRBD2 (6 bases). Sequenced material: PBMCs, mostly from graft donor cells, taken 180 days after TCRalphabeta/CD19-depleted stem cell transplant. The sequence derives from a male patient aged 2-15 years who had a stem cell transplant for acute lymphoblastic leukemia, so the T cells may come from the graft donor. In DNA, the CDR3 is TGCAGCTCCAGGAGGGACGGCCGCAATGAGCAGTTCTTC. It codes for CSSRRDGRNEQFF.